The present T cell receptor beta chain was sequenced within a study of cytomegalovirus exposure and HLA in healthy donors. Looking at the study overall: Unique TCR beta sequences numbering about 100 million came from about 179 million T cells in an earlier analysis. Findings and limits, study-wide: Earlier analysis found most TCR beta V segments productive about 87% or about 30% of the time. It was reportedly the case that the classifier diagnosed cytomegalovirus status with high specificity and sensitivity.

The CDR3 is 13 residues long. V lost 1 base and J 8 bases, leaving 11 bases between the germline ends. Germline V lookup: CDR1 SGHVS, CDR2 FQNEAQ. Researchers ran the PCR with 60 Vbeta and 13 Jbeta primers. The assay was immunoSEQ multiplex PCR, and TCRdb's table has in-frame clones only and misses some. In the table there are more than 90,000 clones, around three quarters of which are singletons. Turning to this clone: Its antigen is not identified.

The source material was PBMCs. The chain employs TRBV7-8 and TRBJ1-2; perhaps TRBD1 as D (5 bases). This receptor was obtained from a human donor in good health. The CDR3 DNA reads as TGTGCCAGCAGCTTAGGGGGGGGGAGAGGCTACACCTTC. Its translation is CASSLGGGRGYTF.